This note documents a single TCR beta chain sequence. Its target antigen remains unknown. It has no much larger one-base neighbor in the sample; base qualities were not kept. Trimming leaves V shorter by 4 bases and J shorter by 6 bases, with the junction holding 9 bases beyond the gene matches. The CDR3 sequence holds 14 residues, the cysteine and phenylalanine included. The retained sequence is limited to the CDR3, 42 bases, with the frame set at the first base. CDR1 SGHRS and CDR2 YFSETQ are derived from the germline V gene. TCRbeta CDR3 regions were amplified from genomic DNA by means of the immunoSEQ Assay, a bias-controlled multiplex PCR. The original pipeline was this. The number of nucleated cells in each sample was estimated by amplification of reference gene primers within the assay. To quantify the absolute abundance of each unique TCRbeta CDR3 rearrangement, sequence reads were collapsed and filtered. Productive Simpson clonality was computed per sample as the square root of Simpson's diversity index over productive rearrangements. In TCRdb, the immuneACCESS table is reduced to in-frame sequences with V and J assigned. These tables do not hold every clone; where another copy was compared, an unresolved V gene accounts for under half, and the others remain unexplained. V and J calls and clone size are given by that table; D and trimming were obtained from the DNA. The sample table records over 100,000 clones; 86% of these occur just once. The top ten hold 9.5% to 12% of the sample.

This sample was included in a study of blood T cell repertoires in COVID-19 (dated by TCRdb to the early 2020s). Broadly, across the study: Samples from collaborators originated in the United States, Italy and Spain and spanned both the acute and convalescent phases of COVID-19. The prospective study material was composed of cDNA or gDNA derived from T cells, B-cell-depleted T cells, or PBMCs. The dataset comprised deeply sampled blood TCRbeta repertoires from subjects exposed to, actively infected with, or recovered from COVID-19. The repertoires were made available in a free public database intended to serve as a resource for research on the immune response to SARS-CoV-2. The samples were drawn from two sources: the first 160 participants of the ongoing ImmuneRACE study, and over 950 subjects contributed by 6 global collaborators. A de-identified subject ID, COVID-19 status, age in years and sex were almost always included in the sample metadata. Where available, HLA class I and class II types were obtained from metadata supplied by the sample provider rather than from assay-based typing.

Broad study findings and their caveats: Clinical and demographic metadata were provided uncurated, with the amount varying by source and participant.

One collaborating source in Seattle enrolled patients during active infection and followed them longitudinally through the course of disease. Collaborating institutions collected whole blood in K2EDTA tubes following their own protocols. For TCRbeta analysis, collaborator samples were shipped as frozen whole blood, as isolated PBMCs, or as DNA extracted from either sample type. This clonotype was sampled from a woman in her seventies with COVID-19, enrolled during active disease. Sequencing used peripheral blood. The chain joins TRBV5-1 to TRBJ1-1, with 7 bases in between that match TRBD1. The DNA is TGCGCCAGCAGCCTCGACAGGGTAGGGTCTGAAGCTTTCTTT. This yields the protein CASSLDRVGSEAFF. The CDR3 plus the reference TRBV5-1 and TRBJ1-1 genes for the other parts give the full variable domain: KAGVTQTPRYLIKTRGQQVTLSCSPISGHRSVSWYQQTPGQGLQFLFEYFSETQRNKGNFPGRFSGRQFSNSRSEMNVSTLELGDSALYLCASSLDRVGSEAFFGQGTRLTVV.